This T cell receptor (beta chain) was recorded in a study of cytomegalovirus exposure and HLA in healthy donors. Study-level information: Of around 410 genotyped donors, around 86% grouped in the Caucasian-associated ancestry cluster. Study-wide findings and caveats: In presence/absence analyses, roughly uniform sequencing depth across donors was assumed.

As for this clone: Its antigen is unknown.

Primers included in the PCR were 60 Vbeta and 13 Jbeta primers. Methods used by the authors: In a later analysis, the count reached tens of millions of unique TCR beta chains, with roughly 11 million shared. Assay used: immunoSEQ multiplex PCR; TCRdb lists only in-frame clones, some missing. V, J and clone size are taken as reported in that table, and D and trimming were inferred from the DNA itself. This sample's table reports 70,000 or so clones. Germline-derived CDR1 and CDR2 are WNHNN and SYGVQD (reference sequence). Trimming at V came to 10 bases and at J to 1 base, leaving 9 bases not matched to a gene. This CDR3 contains 15 residues.

The specimen sequenced was PBMCs. The TCR originated in a man in his forties or fifties in good health and CMV-seronegative. The chain couples TRBV10-1 to TRBJ2-1; 8 bases align to TRBD2. The CDR3 sequence: CATSKLAGSYNEQFF. For the CDR3, the DNA is TGCGCCACCTCGAAATTAGCGGGGTCCTACAATGAGCAGTTCTTC.